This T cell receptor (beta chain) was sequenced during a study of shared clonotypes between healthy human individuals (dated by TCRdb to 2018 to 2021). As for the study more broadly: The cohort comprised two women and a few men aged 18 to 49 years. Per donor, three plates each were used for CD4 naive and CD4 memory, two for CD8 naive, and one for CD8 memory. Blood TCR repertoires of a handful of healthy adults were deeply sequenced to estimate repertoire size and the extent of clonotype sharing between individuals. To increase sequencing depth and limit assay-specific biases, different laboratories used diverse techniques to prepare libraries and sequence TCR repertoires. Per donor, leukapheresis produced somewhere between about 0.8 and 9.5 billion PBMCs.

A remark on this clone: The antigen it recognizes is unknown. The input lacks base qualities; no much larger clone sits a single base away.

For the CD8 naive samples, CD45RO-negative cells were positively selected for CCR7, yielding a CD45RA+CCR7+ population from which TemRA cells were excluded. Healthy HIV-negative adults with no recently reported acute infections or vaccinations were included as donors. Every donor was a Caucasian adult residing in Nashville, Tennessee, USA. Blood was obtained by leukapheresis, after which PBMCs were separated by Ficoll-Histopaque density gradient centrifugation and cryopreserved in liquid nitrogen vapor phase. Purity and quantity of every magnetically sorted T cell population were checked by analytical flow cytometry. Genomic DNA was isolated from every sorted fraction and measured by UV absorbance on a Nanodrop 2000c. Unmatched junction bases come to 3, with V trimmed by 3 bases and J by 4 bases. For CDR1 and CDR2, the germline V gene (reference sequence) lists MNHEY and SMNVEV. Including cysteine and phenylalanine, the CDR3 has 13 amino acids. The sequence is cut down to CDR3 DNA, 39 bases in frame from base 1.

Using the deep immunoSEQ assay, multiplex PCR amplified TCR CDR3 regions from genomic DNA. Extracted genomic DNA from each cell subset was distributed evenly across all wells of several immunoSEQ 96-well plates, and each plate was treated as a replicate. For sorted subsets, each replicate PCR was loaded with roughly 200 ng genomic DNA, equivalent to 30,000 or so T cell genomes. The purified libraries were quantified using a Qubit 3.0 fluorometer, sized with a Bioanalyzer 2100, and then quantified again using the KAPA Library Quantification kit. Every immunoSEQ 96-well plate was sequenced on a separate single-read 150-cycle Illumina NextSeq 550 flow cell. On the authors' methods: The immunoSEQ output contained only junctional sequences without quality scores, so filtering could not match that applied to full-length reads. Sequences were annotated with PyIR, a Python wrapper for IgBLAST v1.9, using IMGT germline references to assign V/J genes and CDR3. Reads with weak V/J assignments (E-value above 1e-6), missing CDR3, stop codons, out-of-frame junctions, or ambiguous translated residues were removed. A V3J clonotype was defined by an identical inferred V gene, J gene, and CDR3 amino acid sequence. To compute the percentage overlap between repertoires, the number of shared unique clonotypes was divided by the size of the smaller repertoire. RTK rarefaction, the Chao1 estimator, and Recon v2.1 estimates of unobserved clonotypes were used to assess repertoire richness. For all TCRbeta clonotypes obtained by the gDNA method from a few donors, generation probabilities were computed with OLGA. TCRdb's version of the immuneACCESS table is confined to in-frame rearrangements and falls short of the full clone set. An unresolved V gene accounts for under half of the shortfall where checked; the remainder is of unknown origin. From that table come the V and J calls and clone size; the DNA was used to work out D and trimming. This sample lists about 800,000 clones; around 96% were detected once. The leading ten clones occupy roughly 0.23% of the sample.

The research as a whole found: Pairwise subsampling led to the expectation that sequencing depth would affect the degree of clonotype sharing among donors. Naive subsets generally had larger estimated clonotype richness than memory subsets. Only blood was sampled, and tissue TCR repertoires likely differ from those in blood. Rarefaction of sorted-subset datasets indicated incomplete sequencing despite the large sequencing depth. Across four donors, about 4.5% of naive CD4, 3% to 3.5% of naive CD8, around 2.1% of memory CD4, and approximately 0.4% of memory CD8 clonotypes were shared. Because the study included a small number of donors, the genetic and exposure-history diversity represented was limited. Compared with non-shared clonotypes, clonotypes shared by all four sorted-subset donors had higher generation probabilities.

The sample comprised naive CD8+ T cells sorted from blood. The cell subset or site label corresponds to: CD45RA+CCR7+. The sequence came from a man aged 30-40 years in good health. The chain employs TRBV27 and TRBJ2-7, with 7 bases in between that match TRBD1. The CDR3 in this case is CASSLIQGYEQYF. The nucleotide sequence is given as TGTGCCAGCAGTTTGATACAGGGGTACGAGCAGTACTTC.